Listed below are T cell receptor beta chains from one sample, sequenced in a study of blood T cell repertoires in COVID-19. The assay was immunoSEQ multiplex PCR, and TCRdb's table has in-frame clones only and misses some. Of roughly 200,000 clones in the sample, 75% to 90% are singletons; the top ten hold approximately 2.5%. The sequenced sample was PBMCs or T cells enriched from blood (not recorded which). These receptor sequences come from a woman aged 40 to 50 with acute COVID-19. Each CDR3 is given with its conserved first and last residue. The size of a clone is reported for some rows only, either as once, few or many, or as a class for expanded clones.

abundance: -
v_gene: TRBV2
CDR3aa: CASEPGGMNTEAFF

abundance: -
v_gene: TRBV5-4
CDR3aa: CASSSGEGGRGTDTQYF

abundance: -
v_gene: TRBV5-4
CDR3aa: CASSSSPDRVRTEAFF

abundance: -
v_gene: TRBV19
CDR3aa: CASSIEQTSYNEQFF

abundance: few
v_gene: TRBV27
CDR3aa: CASSLISGGQTEAFF

abundance: -
v_gene: TRBV9
CDR3aa: CASSAGRGQSTNEKLFF

abundance: -
v_gene: TRBV28
CDR3aa: CASSQGQGANQPQHF

abundance: -
v_gene: TRBV9
CDR3aa: CASSVGTGLSPLHF

abundance: -
v_gene: TRBV2
CDR3aa: CATHRVEEVTEAFF

abundance: -
v_gene: TRBV11-2
CDR3aa: CASSSGQGVPTQYF

abundance: -
v_gene: TRBV7-9
CDR3aa: CASSSPSRGGQPNEKLFF

abundance: -
v_gene: TRBV2
CDR3aa: CASSRDSELNTEAFF

abundance: -
v_gene: TRBV19
CDR3aa: CATQPTGANEKLFF

abundance: -
v_gene: TRBV5-5
CDR3aa: CASSNPRGLYEQYF

abundance: -
v_gene: TRBV9
CDR3aa: CASSANRGREGYTF

abundance: -
v_gene: TRBV5-1
CDR3aa: CASSLRRGGAYNEQFF

abundance: -
v_gene: TRBV3-1/TRBV3-2
CDR3aa: CASSHLLLGAYYGYTF

abundance: -
v_gene: TRBV19
CDR3aa: CASSMASGGLDTQYF

abundance: -
v_gene: TRBV28
CDR3aa: CASRNRGLTISYGYTF

abundance: -
v_gene: TRBV6-5
CDR3aa: CASSYAGLNTEAFF

abundance: -
v_gene: TRBV6-2/TRBV6-3
CDR3aa: CASSYGPGFDRSSYEQYF

abundance: -
v_gene: TRBV6-1
CDR3aa: CASSESMTGGRNQPQHF

abundance: once
v_gene: TRBV7-2
CDR3aa: CASSVRGLAGGTGELFF

abundance: -
v_gene: TRBV20-1
CDR3aa: CSASGWPNTEAFF

abundance: -
v_gene: TRBV6-5
CDR3aa: CASSRLGRQETQYF

abundance: -
v_gene: TRBV27
CDR3aa: CASSLDRVAGELFF

abundance: -
v_gene: TRBV27
CDR3aa: CASSQDGFSPLHF

abundance: few
v_gene: TRBV10-3
CDR3aa: CAISDRPYEQYF

abundance: -
v_gene: TRBV7-3
CDR3aa: CASSLEGGPYNEQFF

abundance: -
v_gene: TRBV25-1
CDR3aa: CASSAGTYGYTF

abundance: -
v_gene: TRBV3-1/TRBV3-2
CDR3aa: CASRAGQNNEKLFF

abundance: -
v_gene: TRBV19
CDR3aa: CASQGNEVYEQFF

abundance: -
v_gene: TRBV3-1/TRBV3-2
CDR3aa: CASSQDSLAGGETQYF

abundance: -
v_gene: TRBV5-8
CDR3aa: CASSYVDRPAREQYF

abundance: -
v_gene: TRBV18
CDR3aa: CASSKTDSYIYSYTF

abundance: -
v_gene: TRBV19
CDR3aa: CASSRSFPPQETQYF